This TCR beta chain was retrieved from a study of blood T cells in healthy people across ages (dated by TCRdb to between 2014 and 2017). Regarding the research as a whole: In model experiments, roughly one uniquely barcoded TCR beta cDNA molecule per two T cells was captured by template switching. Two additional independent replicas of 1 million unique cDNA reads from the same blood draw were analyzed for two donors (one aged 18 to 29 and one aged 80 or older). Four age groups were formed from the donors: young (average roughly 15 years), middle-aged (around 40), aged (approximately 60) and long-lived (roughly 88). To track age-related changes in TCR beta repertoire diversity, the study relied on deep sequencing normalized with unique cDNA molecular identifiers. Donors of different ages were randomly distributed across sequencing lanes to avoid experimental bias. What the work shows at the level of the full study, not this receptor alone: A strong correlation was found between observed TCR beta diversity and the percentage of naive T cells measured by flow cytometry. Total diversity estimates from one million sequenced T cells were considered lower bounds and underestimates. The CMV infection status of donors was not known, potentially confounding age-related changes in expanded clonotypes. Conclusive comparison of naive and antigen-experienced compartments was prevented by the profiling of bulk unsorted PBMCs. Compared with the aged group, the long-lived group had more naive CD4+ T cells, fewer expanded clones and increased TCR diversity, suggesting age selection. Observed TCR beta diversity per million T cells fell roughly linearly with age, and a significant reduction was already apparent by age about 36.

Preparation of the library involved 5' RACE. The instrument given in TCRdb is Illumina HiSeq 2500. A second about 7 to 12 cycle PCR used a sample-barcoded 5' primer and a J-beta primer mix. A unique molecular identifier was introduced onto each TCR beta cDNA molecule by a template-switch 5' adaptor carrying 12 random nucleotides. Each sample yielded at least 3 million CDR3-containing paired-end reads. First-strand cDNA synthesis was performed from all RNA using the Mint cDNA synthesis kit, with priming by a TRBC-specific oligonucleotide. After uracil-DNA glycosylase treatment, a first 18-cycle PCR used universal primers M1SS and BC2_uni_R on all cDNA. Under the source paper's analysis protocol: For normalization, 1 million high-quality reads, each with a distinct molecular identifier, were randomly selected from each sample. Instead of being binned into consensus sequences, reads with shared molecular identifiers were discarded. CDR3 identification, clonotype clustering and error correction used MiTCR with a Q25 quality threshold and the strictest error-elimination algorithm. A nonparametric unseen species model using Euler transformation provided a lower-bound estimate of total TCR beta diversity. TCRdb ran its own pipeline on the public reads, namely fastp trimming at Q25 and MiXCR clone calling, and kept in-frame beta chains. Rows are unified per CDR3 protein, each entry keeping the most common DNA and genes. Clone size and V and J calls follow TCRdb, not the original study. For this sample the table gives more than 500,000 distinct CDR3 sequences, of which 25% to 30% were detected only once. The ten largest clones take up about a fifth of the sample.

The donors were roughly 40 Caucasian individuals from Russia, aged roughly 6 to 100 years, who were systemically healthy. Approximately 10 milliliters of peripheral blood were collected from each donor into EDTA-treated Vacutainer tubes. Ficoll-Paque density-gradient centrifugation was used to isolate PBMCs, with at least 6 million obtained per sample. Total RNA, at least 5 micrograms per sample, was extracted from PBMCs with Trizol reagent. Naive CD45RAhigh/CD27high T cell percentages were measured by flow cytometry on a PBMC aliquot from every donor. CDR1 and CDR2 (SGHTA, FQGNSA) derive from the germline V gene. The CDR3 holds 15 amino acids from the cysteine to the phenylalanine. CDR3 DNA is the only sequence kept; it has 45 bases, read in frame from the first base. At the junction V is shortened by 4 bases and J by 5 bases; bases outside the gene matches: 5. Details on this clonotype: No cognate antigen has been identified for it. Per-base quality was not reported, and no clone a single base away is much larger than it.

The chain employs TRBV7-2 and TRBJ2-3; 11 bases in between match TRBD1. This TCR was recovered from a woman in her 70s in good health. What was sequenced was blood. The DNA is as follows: TGTGCCAGCAGCTCGCGGACAGGGGGCAGAGATACGCAGTATTTT. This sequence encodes CASSSRTGGRDTQYF.